The T cell receptor beta chain described here comes from a study of cytomegalovirus exposure and HLA in healthy donors. The PCR had 60 Vbeta and 13 Jbeta primers. Some clones are missing from TCRdb's copy, which holds only in-frame ones; the method was immunoSEQ multiplex PCR. The repertoire holds around 150,000 clones, with approximately 80% as singletons. This CDR3 has 15 residues. V gave up 0 bases and J gave up 3 bases; unmatched junction bases: 4. Looked up from germline, CDR1 is SGDLS and CDR2 is YYNGEE. The sequencing input was PBMCs. The chain joins TRBV9 to TRBJ2-7; 9 nucleotides match TRBD2. The sequence came from a woman in her thirties or forties in good health and CMV-seronegative. CDR3 residues: CASSVETSGYYEQYF. CDR3 DNA sequence: TGTGCCAGCAGCGTAGAGACTAGCGGTTACTACGAGCAGTACTTC. The variable domain in full, with the rest retrieved from reference TRBV9 and TRBJ2-7, is DSGVTQTPKHLITATGQRVTLRCSPRSGDLSVYWYQQSLDQGLQFLIQYYNGEERAKGNILERFSAQQFPDLHSELNLSSLELGDSALYFCASSVETSGYYEQYFGPGTRLTVT.